The source of this TCR beta chain is a study of HIV-infected children after antiretroviral therapy interruption. Study as a whole: Children were on planned treatment interruption or continuous treatment. Samples from the continuous-treatment group were taken at weeks 0, 48 and 150.

Stated treatment: PENTA 11 planned treatment interruption arm or continuous ART arm. Samples needed at least 5 million viable cryopreserved PBMCs. Many counts were recorded for this clonotype. Unique molecular identifiers were included in an RNA-based 3' RACE TCR library. TCRdb independently ran MiXCR on the 3' RACE reads; one entry per CDR3 protein. The sample consists of around 50,000 distinct CDR3 sequences, 4.3% of them appearing once. J gave up 2 bases and V 2 bases, and 3 bases lay outside the gene matches. The CDR3 is made up of 14 amino acids. In germline, CDR1 is MNHEY, CDR2 SVGAGI. The starting material was CD45RA+ CD4+ T cells from PBMCs, pooled from several time points, obtained from a donor given antiretroviral therapy, either interrupted or continuous. The subset: naive CD4+ CD45RA+ CD45RO- T cells. The chain combines TRBV6-5 with TRBJ2-7; TRBD2 agrees at 7 bases. The receptor was derived from a pool of human donors with HIV. CDR3 sequence (DNA): TGTGCCAGCAGTTACGTGGGGGGGGCCTACGAGCAGTACTTC. It translates to CASSYVGGAYEQYF.